What follows is one TCR beta chain and its context. The CDR3 contains 17 residues. Germline values: CDR1 LNHDA, CDR2 SQIVND (reference sequence). The ends lost 1 base at V and 4 bases at J; junction bases unmatched: 10. In terms of age and location, participants ranged from roughly 18 to 90 years and lived in fewer than 30 US areas. Assignments of participants to cohorts depended upon their own reported clinical history. The record originates from a study of blood T cell repertoires in COVID-19. Study-level information: Samples came from the United States, Italy and Spain, spanning acute and convalescent COVID-19.

Source study methods: Estimation of nucleated cell counts was performed using reference gene primer amplification. TCRdb's copy holds only in-frame clones and misses some; the assay was immunoSEQ multiplex PCR. The V and J calls and clone size come from that table; D and trimming were worked out from the DNA. The sample shows approximately 330,000 clones, roughly 91% of them seen only once. The chain combines TRBV19 with TRBJ1-2, with 9 bases identical to TRBD1. The origin of this receptor is a woman aged 25 to 39 who had recovered from COVID-19. The specimen was PBMCs or T cells enriched from blood (not recorded which). CDR3 loop: CASSIAYRGPLIYGYTF. DNA of the CDR3: TGTGCCAGTAGTATAGCCTACAGGGGGCCCTTGATCTATGGCTACACCTTC.